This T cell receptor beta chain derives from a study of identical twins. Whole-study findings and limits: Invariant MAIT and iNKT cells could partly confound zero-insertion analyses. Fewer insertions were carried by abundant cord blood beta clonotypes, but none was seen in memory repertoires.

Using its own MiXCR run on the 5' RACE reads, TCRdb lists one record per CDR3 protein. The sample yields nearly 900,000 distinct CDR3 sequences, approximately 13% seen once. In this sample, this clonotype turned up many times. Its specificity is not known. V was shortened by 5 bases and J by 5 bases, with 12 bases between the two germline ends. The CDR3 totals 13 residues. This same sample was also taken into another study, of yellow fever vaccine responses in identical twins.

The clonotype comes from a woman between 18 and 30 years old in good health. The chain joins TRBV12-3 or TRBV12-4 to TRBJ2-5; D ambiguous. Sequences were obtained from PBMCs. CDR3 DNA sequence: TGTGCCAGCAGTCACAGTAGTTCCGAGACCCAGTACTTC. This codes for CASSHSSSETQYF.